These 16 T cell receptor beta chains originate from one sample sequenced in a study of shared clonotypes between healthy human individuals. TCRdb keeps only in-frame clones here, not all; method: immunoSEQ multiplex PCR. The sample holds nearly 1 million clones, around three quarters seen once. The sequenced sample was memory CD4+ T cells sorted from blood. Indicated subset: CD45RA-negative fraction. Source of these receptors: a man younger than 35 in good health.

The chain employs TRBV18 and TRBJ2-7; D is possibly TRBD1 or TRBD2 (6 bases each). The CDR3 length is 16 residues. With 2 bases removed from V and 2 bases from J, the gap between germline ends came to 16 bases. Germline V gives CDR1 KGHSH, CDR2 LQKENI. CDR3 sequence reads: CASSPYGGTTAYEQYF. The CDR3 DNA follows: TGTGCCAGCTCACCATACGGCGGGACAACCGCCTACGAGCAGTACTTC.

The genes are TRBV5-3 and TRBJ2-7, with 7 nucleotides matching TRBD2. TRBV5-3 falls under the ORF class, with uncertain function. CDR3 size: 14 residues. Losses at the gene ends were 7 bases for V and 3 bases for J; bases not matched to a gene: 10. Here the CDR3 DNA reads TGTGCCAGACCCGGCGGGGGAGGGGACTACGAGCAGTACTTC. As protein: CARPGGGGDYEQYF.

CDR3 sequence reads: CASSDGQGRAQYF. The CDR3 DNA is TGTGCCAGCAGTGATGGACAGGGGAGGGCCCAGTACTTC. The chain uses TRBV6-6 and TRBJ2-5, with 9 bases identical to TRBD1. Germline assignment: CDR1 MNHNY and CDR2 SVGAGI (reference sequence). V lost 5 bases, J lost 9 bases, and 7 bases stayed unmatched. The CDR3 extends over 13 amino acids.

J is TRBJ2-7 and V is TRBV10-1; 7 nucleotides match TRBD1. Germline-derived CDR1 and CDR2 are WNHNN and SYGVQD (reference sequence). V lost 3 bases and J lost 4; bases outside the gene matches: 6. This CDR3 spans 14 amino acids. For the CDR3, the DNA is TGCGCCAGCAGTGATCGGACAGGACCGTACGAGCAGTACTTC. Its protein product is CASSDRTGPYEQYF.

The V and J genes are TRBV5-1 and TRBJ2-1, with D possibly TRBD2 on 5 matching bases. The CDR3 has 12 residues. Germline V CDR1 and CDR2: SGHRS, YFSETQ. Trimming cost V 3 bases and J 10 bases, with 11 bases left between them. CDR3 sequence: CASSSGLSEQFF. CDR3 in DNA: TGCGCCAGCAGCTCGGGGTTATCCGAGCAGTTCTTC. Supplemented by reference TRBV5-1 and TRBJ2-1, the full variable domain reads KAGVTQTPRYLIKTRGQQVTLSCSPISGHRSVSWYQQTPGQGLQFLFEYFSETQRNKGNFPGRFSGRQFSNSRSEMNVSTLELGDSALYLCASSSGLSEQFFGPGTRLTVL.

This chain connects TRBV2 to TRBJ1-3; D possibly corresponds to TRBD1 (5 bases). Germline V lookup: CDR1 SNHLY, CDR2 FYNNEI. The CDR3 covers 13 residues. With 9 bases removed from V and 7 bases from J, the gap between germline ends came to 16 bases. The CDR3 is CASNPGSFNTIYF. CDR3 in DNA: TGTGCCAGTAATCCAGGGAGTTTCAACACCATATATTTT.

The chain has TRBV10-3 and TRBJ2-1; 12 bases are a match to TRBD2. The CDR3 is 13 residues long. The V gene end was trimmed by 7 bases and the J gene end by 14 bases; junction bases not matched to a gene: 9. Germline V lookup: CDR1 ENHRY, CDR2 SYGVKD. The CDR3: CAIKPSGGDVEFF. In DNA form, the CDR3 reads TGTGCCATCAAGCCTAGCGGGGGGGATGTTGAGTTCTTC.

This chain links TRBV5-1 with TRBJ2-7; unclear D gene. The CDR3 is 13 residues long. The germline CDR1 and CDR2 sequences are SGHRS and YFSETQ. V shed 0 bases and J shed 3 bases, with 7 bases lying between them. The CDR3 sequence: CASSLASVYEQYF. The DNA for the CDR3 is TGCGCCAGCAGCTTGGCGAGCGTCTACGAGCAGTACTTC.

CDR3 sequence: CASSLAEVHNEQFF. CDR3 DNA sequence: TGTGCCAGCAGTTTGGCGGAAGTACACAATGAGCAGTTCTTC. The chain recombines TRBV28 with TRBJ2-1; D gene unclear. V lost 3 bases to trimming and J lost 5 bases, with 11 bases between them. The CDR3 sequence is 14 residues long. In germline, CDR1 is MDHEN, CDR2 SYDVKM.

V usage is TRBV18 and J usage is TRBJ2-7; no firm D call. The V gene lost 6 bases and the J gene lost 1 base, with 7 bases spanning the gap. The V gene's germline CDR1 is KGHSH and CDR2 LQKENI. This CDR3 spans 12 amino acids. In nucleotides, the CDR3 is TGTGCCAGCTCTCGCGCGTCCTACGAGCAGTACTTC. It codes for CASSRASYEQYF.

The rearrangement uses TRBV7-2 and TRBJ1-5; D is uncertain. The germline CDR1 and CDR2 sequences are SGHTA and FQGNSA. The CDR3 runs 13 residues. CDR3 nucleotide sequence: TGTGCGCGAAAGGGTGGGAGCAATCAGCCCCAGCATTTT. Its protein is CARKGGSNQPQHF.

The chain recombines TRBV19 with TRBJ1-5; weak D call: TRBD1 (6 bases). Germline values: CDR1 LNHDA, CDR2 SQIVND (reference sequence). Trimming cost V 7 bases and J 3 bases, with 10 bases left between them. The CDR3 has 13 residues. CDR3 amino acids: CASTQGYNQPQHF. CDR3 nucleotide sequence: TGTGCCAGTACCCAGGGGTACAATCAGCCCCAGCATTTT.

This clone was counted a single time. The rearrangement links TRBV5-4 to TRBJ2-3; no reliable D call. The CDR3 has 15 residues. Germline assignment: CDR1 SGHNT and CDR2 YYREEE (reference sequence). V lost 2 bases to trimming and J lost 4 bases, with 14 bases between them. The CDR3 loop reads CASSFSTPVADTQYF. The CDR3 nucleotides read TGTGCCAGCAGCTTCTCCACCCCCGTGGCAGATACGCAGTATTTT.

The chain is built from TRBV9 and TRBJ2-6; D gene ambiguous. Per germline, CDR1 SGDLS and CDR2 YYNGEE. The V end lost 3 bases, the J end lost 0 bases, and 13 bases lay between the germline ends. This CDR3 contains 17 residues. The CDR3 nucleotides read TGTGCCAGCAGCGGAACGTTGAAAGGCTCTGGGGCCAACGTCCTGACTTTC. Translating gives CASSGTLKGSGANVLTF.

This clone was detected only a few times. The V and J genes are TRBV7-2 and TRBJ1-6, with no clear D. The V gene's germline CDR1 is SGHTA and CDR2 FQGNSA. Trimming pared 7 bases from V and 7 bases from J, leaving 17 bases between. The CDR3 consists of 15 residues. For the CDR3, the DNA is TGTGCCAGCAAGGCCAGCCTAGATACGAATTCACCCCTCCACTTT. Translating gives CASKASLDTNSPLHF.

V and J are TRBV28 and TRBJ2-7; D tentatively fits TRBD1 or TRBD2 (5 bases each). In germline, CDR1 is MDHEN, CDR2 SYDVKM. CDR3 size: 14 residues. V gave up 7 bases and J gave up 7 bases, with 20 bases separating them. The CDR3 region is CASKERGPWREQYF. The CDR3 nucleotides are TGTGCCAGCAAAGAGAGGGGACCCTGGAGGGAGCAGTACTTC.